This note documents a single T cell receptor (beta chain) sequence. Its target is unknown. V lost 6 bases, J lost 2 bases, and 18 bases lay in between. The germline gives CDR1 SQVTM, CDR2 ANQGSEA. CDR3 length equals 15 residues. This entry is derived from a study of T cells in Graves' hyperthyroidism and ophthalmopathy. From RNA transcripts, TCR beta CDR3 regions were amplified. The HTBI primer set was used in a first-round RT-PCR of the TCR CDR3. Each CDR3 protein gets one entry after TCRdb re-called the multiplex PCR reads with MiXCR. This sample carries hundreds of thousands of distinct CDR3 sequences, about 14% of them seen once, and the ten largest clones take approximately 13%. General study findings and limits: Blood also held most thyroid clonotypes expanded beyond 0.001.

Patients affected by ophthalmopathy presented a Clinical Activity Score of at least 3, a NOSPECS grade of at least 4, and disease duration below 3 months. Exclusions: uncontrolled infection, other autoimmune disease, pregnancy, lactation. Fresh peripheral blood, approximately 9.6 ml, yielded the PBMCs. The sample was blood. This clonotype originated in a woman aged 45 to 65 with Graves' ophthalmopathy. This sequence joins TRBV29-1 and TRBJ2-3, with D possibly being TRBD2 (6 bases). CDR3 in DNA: TGCAGCGTGGCATATAGCGGAGCTGACACAGATACGCAGTATTTT. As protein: CSVAYSGADTDTQYF.